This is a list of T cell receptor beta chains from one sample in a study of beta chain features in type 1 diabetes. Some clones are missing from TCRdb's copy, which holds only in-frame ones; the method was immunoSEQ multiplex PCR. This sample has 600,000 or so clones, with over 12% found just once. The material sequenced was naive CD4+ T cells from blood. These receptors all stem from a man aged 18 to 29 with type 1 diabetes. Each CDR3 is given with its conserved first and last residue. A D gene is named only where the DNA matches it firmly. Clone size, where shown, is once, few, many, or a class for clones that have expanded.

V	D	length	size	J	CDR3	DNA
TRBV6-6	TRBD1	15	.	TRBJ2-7	CASSYSDRGPYEQYF	TGTGCCAGCAGTTACTCGGACAGGGGGCCCTACGAGCAGTACTTC
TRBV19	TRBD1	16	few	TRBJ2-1	CASNSYPGTGGHEQFF	TGTGCCAGTAACTCATATCCGGGGACAGGGGGCCATGAGCAGTTCTTC
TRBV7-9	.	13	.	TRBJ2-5	CASSLAGLETQYF	TGTGCCAGCAGCTTAGCAGGGCTCGAGACCCAGTACTTC
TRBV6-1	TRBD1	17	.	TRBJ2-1	CASSVRTGGAGYNEQFF	TGTGCCAGCAGTGTACGTACAGGGGGCGCCGGGTACAATGAGCAGTTCTTC
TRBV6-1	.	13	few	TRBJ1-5	CASSLGSNQPQHF	TGTGCCAGCAGTTTGGGTAGCAATCAGCCCCAGCATTTT
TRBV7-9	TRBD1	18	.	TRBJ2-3	CASSPRQGSRSSTDTQYF	TGTGCCAGCAGCCCTCGACAGGGGTCCCGCTCTAGCACAGATACGCAGTATTTT
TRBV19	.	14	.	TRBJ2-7	CASSPPTGIYEQYF	TGTGCCAGTAGTCCTCCAACTGGTATCTACGAGCAGTACTTC
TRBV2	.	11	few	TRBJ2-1	CASSATSEQFF	TGTGCCAGCAGTGCAACGAGTGAGCAGTTCTTC
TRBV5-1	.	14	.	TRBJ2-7	CASSSGPGSDEQYF	TGCGCCAGCAGCTCTGGCCCGGGGTCAGACGAGCAGTACTTC
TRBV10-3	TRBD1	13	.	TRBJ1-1	CAITPGGNTEAFF	TGTGCCATCACGCCAGGGGGCAACACTGAAGCTTTCTTT
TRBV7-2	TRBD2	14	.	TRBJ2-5	CATSSGLVQETQYF	TGTGCCACTTCTAGCGGGCTAGTCCAAGAGACCCAGTACTTC
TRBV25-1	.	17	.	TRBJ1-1	CASSEYSWEGLNTEAFF	TGTGCCAGCAGTGAATACTCGTGGGAGGGGCTGAACACTGAAGCTTTCTTT
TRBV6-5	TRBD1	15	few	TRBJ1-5	CASSTGQGRGQPQHF	TGTGCCAGCAGTACGGGACAGGGGAGGGGTCAGCCCCAGCATTTT
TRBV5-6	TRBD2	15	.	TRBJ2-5	CASSPFSGQQETQYF	TGTGCCAGCAGCCCGTTTAGCGGGCAACAAGAGACCCAGTACTTC
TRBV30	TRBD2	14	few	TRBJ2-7	CAKTERGDPYEQYF	TGTGCCAAAACGGAGCGGGGGGACCCTTACGAGCAGTACTTC
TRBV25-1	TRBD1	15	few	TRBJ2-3	CASSGWTGVTDTQYF	TGTGCCAGCAGTGGATGGACAGGAGTCACAGATACGCAGTATTTT
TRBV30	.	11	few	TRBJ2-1	CAAAGYNEQFF	TGTGCCGCGGCGGGCTACAATGAGCAGTTCTTC
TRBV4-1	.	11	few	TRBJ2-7	CASSQAYEQYF	TGCGCCAGCAGCCAAGCCTACGAGCAGTACTTC
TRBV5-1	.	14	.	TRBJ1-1	CASSSVGRGTEAFF	TGCGCCAGCAGCTCCGTTGGCCGCGGCACTGAAGCTTTCTTT
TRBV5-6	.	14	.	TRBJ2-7	CASSPRIASYEQYF	TGTGCCAGCAGCCCTCGTATAGCGTCCTACGAGCAGTACTTC
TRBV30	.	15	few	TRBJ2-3	CAWSVQGRSTDTQYF	TGTGCCTGGAGTGTCCAGGGCCGTAGCACAGATACGCAGTATTTT
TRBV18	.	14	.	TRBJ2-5	CASSPRGAQETQYF	TGTGCCAGCTCACCTCGGGGGGCGCAGGAGACCCAGTACTTC
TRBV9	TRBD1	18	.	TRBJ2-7	CASSVGQGRGTGAYEQYF	TGTGCCAGCAGCGTAGGGCAGGGTCGGGGGACAGGAGCCTACGAGCAGTACTTC
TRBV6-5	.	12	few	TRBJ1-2	CASSSGELGYTF	TGTGCCAGCAGTTCAGGGGAGTTGGGCTACACCTTC
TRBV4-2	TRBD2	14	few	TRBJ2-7	CASSQLAGVYEQYF	TGTGCCAGCAGCCAACTAGCGGGAGTGTACGAGCAGTACTTC